These 15 T cell receptor beta chains were all obtained from the same sample, sequenced in a study of OX40 agonist ivuxolimab in advanced cancers. Sequenced by immunoSEQ multiplex PCR; TCRdb stores in-frame clones only, minus some. The sample shows roughly 87,000 clones, more than 75% of them seen only once. The starting material was CD4+ or CD8+ T cells sorted from blood, obtained in a trial of the OX40 agonist ivuxolimab. All receptors derive from an adult with an advanced solid tumor such as melanoma, head and neck, liver or kidney cancer.

The chain links TRBV9 to TRBJ2-5, with D tentatively TRBD1 or TRBD2 (5 bases each). The length of the CDR3 is 14 residues. Germline values: CDR1 SGDLS, CDR2 YYNGEE. V lost 4 bases and J 2 bases, leaving 12 bases between the germline ends. The CDR3 DNA reads TGTGCCAGCAGCCCAGGGAGTAGTCAAGAGACCCAGTACTTC. This codes for CASSPGSSQETQYF.

Only one count was recorded for this clone. The chain couples TRBV5-1 to TRBJ2-7; D may be TRBD2 (5 bases). The CDR3 length is 15 residues. Germline CDR1 is SGHRS and CDR2 is YFSETQ. Between the trimmed V and J ends, which lost 4 bases and 2 bases, there was a span of 16 bases. The CDR3 loop is CASSPTLTTTYEQYF. The CDR3, as DNA: TGCGCCAGCAGCCCAACCTTGACTACGACCTACGAGCAGTACTTC.

This chain connects TRBV7-9 to TRBJ1-2; 7 bases fit TRBD1. CDR1 SEHNR and CDR2 FQNEAQ come from the germline V gene (reference sequence). J was trimmed by 3 bases and V by 5 bases; bases with no gene match: 15. The CDR3 is 17 residues long. The CDR3 region has the DNA TGTGCCAGCAGCCAAGAGATCGGGTACACAGGGGACTATGGCTACACCTTC. Residues: CASSQEIGYTGDYGYTF.

The chain combines TRBV6-1 with TRBJ2-1; 10 bases match TRBD2. The V gene's germline CDR1 is MNHNS and CDR2 SASEGT. CDR3 length: 15 amino acids. J was trimmed by 2 bases and V by 2 bases; bases with no gene match: 0. CDR3: CASSESGRAYNEQFF. Here the CDR3 DNA reads TGTGCCAGCAGTGAAAGCGGGAGGGCCTACAATGAGCAGTTCTTC.

The CDR3 nucleotides read TGTGCCAGCAGCGTAGGTCAAACCACCGGGGAGCTGTTTTTT. It codes for CASSVGQTTGELFF. The chain has TRBV9 and TRBJ2-2; D remains unclear. This CDR3 spans 14 amino acids. V was cut by 0 bases and J by 4 bases, with 7 bases left in between. From germline, CDR1 is SGDLS and CDR2 YYNGEE.

This rearrangement joins TRBV5-6 to TRBJ2-5; possibly TRBD1 for D (6 bases). Germline V gene data show CDR1 as SGHDT and CDR2 as YYEEEE. Trimming left V 0 bases short and J 5 bases short, with 8 bases between. The CDR3 is 13 residues long. The CDR3 DNA sequence: TGTGCCAGCAGCTTGGGGGGGCAGGAGACCCAGTACTTC. Its translation is CASSLGGQETQYF.

This chain links TRBV2 with TRBJ2-2; the D is unclear. The ends were cut back, 4 bases at V and 5 bases at J, with 8 bases in the middle. Germline V gene sequence: CDR1 SNHLY, CDR2 FYNNEI. The CDR3 covers 13 residues. The CDR3 spells CASSGVGTGELFF. The CDR3 DNA follows: TGTGCCAGCAGTGGGGTTGGTACCGGGGAGCTGTTTTTT.

V is TRBV5-8 and J is TRBJ2-7; 8 nucleotides match TRBD1. Germline V gene sequence: CDR1 SGHTS, CDR2 YDEGEE. Trimming took 4 bases from V and 7 from J; bases not matched to a gene: 13. CDR3 size: 15 residues. The CDR3 DNA reads as TGTGCCAGCAGCAAGCCCGGACAGGGTATACTGGAGCAGTACTTC. The encoded protein is CASSKPGQGILEQYF.

This CDR3 is CASSGDRERTGELFF. Here the CDR3 DNA reads TGTGCCAGCAGTGGGGACAGGGAACGGACCGGGGAGCTGTTTTTT. V usage is TRBV27 and J usage is TRBJ2-2; 9 bases agree with TRBD1. This CDR3 has 15 residues. Germline values: CDR1 MNHEY, CDR2 SMNVEV (reference sequence). V lost 5 bases to trimming and J lost 5 bases; unmatched junction nucleotides: 6.

The table lists this clone with a count of one. The chain combines TRBV7-9 with TRBJ2-5; TRBD2 is a possible D gene (5 bases). V lost 4 bases and J lost 5, with 14 bases in between. CDR1 and CDR2 (germline): SEHNR, FQNEAQ (reference sequence). The CDR3 extends over 14 amino acids. Here the CDR3 DNA reads TGTGCCAGCAGCTCCGGCGGCGGGCTGGAGACCCAGTACTTC. It yields the protein CASSSGGGLETQYF.

This clone was seen only once. The chain has TRBV7-6 and TRBJ1-1; D uncertain. This CDR3 contains 11 residues. Germline V gene lookup returns CDR1 SGHVS and CDR2 FNYEAQ. V lost 8 bases and J lost 8, with 12 bases in between. The chain's CDR3 is CASGTSMEAFF. The CDR3 DNA sequence: TGTGCCAGCGGAACCTCTATGGAAGCTTTCTTT. The full variable domain, in which reference TRBV7-6 and TRBJ1-1 provide the parts outside the CDR3, is GAGVSQSPRYKVTKRGQDVALRCDPISGHVSLYWYRQALGQGPEFLTYFNYEAQQDKSGLPNDRFSAERPEGSISTLTIQRTEQRDSAMYRCASGTSMEAFFGQGTRLTVV.

V usage is TRBV11-3 and J usage is TRBJ2-5; TRBD1 agrees at 7 bases. CDR1 and CDR2 from the germline V gene are SGHNT and YENEEA. CDR3 length: 13 residues. Trimming removed 5 bases from V and 2 bases from J; junction bases left unmatched: 2. DNA of the CDR3: TGTGCCAGCAGCACGGGACAGCAAGAGACCCAGTACTTC. This gives the protein CASSTGQQETQYF.

The CDR3: CASSQVGGNEQFF. The CDR3 coding sequence is TGTGCCAGCAGCCAGGTGGGGGGCAATGAGCAGTTCTTC. The rearrangement uses TRBV6-6 and TRBJ2-1; the D gene is possibly TRBD2 (6 bases). The CDR3 covers 13 residues. Germline assignment: CDR1 MNHNY and CDR2 SVGAGI (reference sequence). V was pared by 6 bases and J by 6 bases, with 12 bases between.

V usage is TRBV28 and J usage is TRBJ1-5, with TRBD1 identical over 7 bases. Germline V gives CDR1 MDHEN, CDR2 SYDVKM. This CDR3 is 15 amino acids long. V dropped 2 bases and J dropped 2; count of bases not matched to a gene: 3. The CDR3 nucleotides read TGTGCCAGCAGTTTAGGCAGGGGGGGCAATCAGCCCCAGCATTTT. This sequence encodes CASSLGRGGNQPQHF.

The V call is TRBV7-2, the J call TRBJ2-5; 10 bases are shared with TRBD2. The V segment lost 4 bases and the J segment 5 bases; nucleotides outside the gene matches: 7. Per the germline V gene, CDR1 is SGHTA and CDR2 is FQGNSA. This CDR3 has 15 residues. CDR3 protein: CASSSLAGVPETQYF. The DNA for the CDR3 is TGTGCCAGCAGCTCCCTAGCGGGAGTTCCGGAGACCCAGTACTTC. Full variable domain (rest looked up from reference TRBV7-2 and TRBJ2-5): GAGVSQSPSNKVTEKGKDVELRCDPISGHTALYWYRQSLGQGLEFLIYFQGNSAPDKSGLPSDRFSAERTGGSVSTLTIQRTQQEDSAVYLCASSSLAGVPETQYFGPGTRLLVL.